A single sample gave rise to the 27 T cell receptor beta chains below, sequenced in a study of OX40 agonist ivuxolimab in advanced cancers. Repertoires were generated with immunoSEQ multiplex PCR, while TCRdb's copy carries only in-frame clones and drops some. The sample yields about 75,000 clones, 90% seen once. The material was CD4+ or CD8+ T cells sorted from blood, obtained in a trial of the OX40 agonist ivuxolimab. The origin of the receptors is an adult with an advanced solid tumor such as melanoma, head and neck, liver or kidney cancer.

Details on this clone: A junction end diverges from the germline sequence, so it may reflect a read error. The sample has other DNA sequences that encode this CDR3 too. The chain links TRBV9 to TRBJ2-2; TRBD2 is a possible D gene (6 bases). The CDR3 has 17 residues. The germline V gene has CDR1 SGDLS and CDR2 YYNGEE. The CDR3 DNA reads as TGTGCCAGCAGCGTAGAGCCCGGGACTCAAACCACCGGAGAGCTGTTTTTT. Protein: CASSVEPGTQTTGELFF.

This chain joins TRBV4-1 and TRBJ2-2, with D perhaps matching TRBD1 (5 bases). Trimming shortened V by 4 bases and J by 1 base, and 16 bases separated the two germline ends. Germline assignment: CDR1 MGHRA and CDR2 YSYEKL. The CDR3 spans 17 residues. The CDR3 nucleotides are TGCGCCAGCAGCCCTTTGGAGACAGTCGGGAACACCGGGGAGCTGTTTTTT. Translating gives CASSPLETVGNTGELFF.

The chain couples TRBV7-2 to TRBJ1-1; the match to TRBD1 covers 7 bases. Germline CDR1 is SGHTA and CDR2 is FQGNSA. The CDR3 covers 14 residues. Trimming at V came to 4 bases and at J to 4 bases, leaving 6 bases not matched to a gene. CDR3 DNA: TGTGCCAGCAGCTCGTACCAGGGGGGCACTGAAGCTTTCTTT. As protein: CASSSYQGGTEAFF.

The V call is TRBV4-3, the J call TRBJ2-2, with D hard to call. The CDR3 covers 12 residues. The germline gives CDR1 LGHNA, CDR2 YSLEER. V gave up 4 bases and J gave up 8 bases, with 8 bases separating them. The CDR3 is CASSLNGGELFF. The DNA for the CDR3 is TGCGCCAGCAGCCTTAACGGTGGGGAGCTGTTTTTT.

CDR3 in amino acids: CASSPPLTANYGYTF. CDR3 coding DNA: TGTGCCAGCTCACCACCTCTGACAGCTAACTATGGCTACACCTTC. The chain couples TRBV18 to TRBJ1-2, with D possibly TRBD1 on 5 matching bases. Germline V gene sequence: CDR1 KGHSH, CDR2 LQKENI. Between the trimmed V and J ends, which lost 0 bases and 0 bases, there was a span of 8 bases. The CDR3 is 15 amino acids.

CDR3 sequence (DNA): TGTGCCAGCAGTGCGGGAAACCAAGAGACCCAGTACTTC. Protein product: CASSAGNQETQYF. The chain combines TRBV2 with TRBJ2-5, with a possible D match to TRBD2 (5 bases). CDR1 SNHLY and CDR2 FYNNEI come from the germline V gene. This CDR3 spans 13 amino acids. V dropped 4 bases and J dropped 0 bases, with 6 bases sitting between them.

The chain combines TRBV30 with TRBJ1-1; TRBD1 aligns across 8 bases. Germline lookup yields CDR1 GTSNPN and CDR2 SVGIG (reference sequence). The CDR3 consists of 15 residues. V dropped 3 bases and J dropped 4; count of bases not matched to a gene: 10. The CDR3 DNA follows: TGTGCCTGGAGGGTCGTTACAGGGGGGGGCACTGAAGCTTTCTTT. Its translation: CAWRVVTGGGTEAFF.

This chain links TRBV6-6 with TRBJ2-4; D is uncertain. V was cut by 2 bases and J by 4 bases, with 9 bases left in between. The germline V gene encodes CDR1 MNHNY and CDR2 SVGAGI (reference sequence). This CDR3 comprises 14 residues. The chain's CDR3 is CASSYMGGKNIQYF. The CDR3 coding sequence is TGTGCCAGCAGTTACATGGGTGGGAAAAACATTCAGTACTTC.

The rearrangement joins TRBV6-6 to TRBJ2-3; D is ambiguous. CDR3 length: 12 amino acids. Germline CDR1 and CDR2: MNHNY and SVGAGI (reference sequence). Deletions cut 5 bases from V and 2 bases from J, with 5 bases between. The CDR3 region is CASSDHTDTQYF. The CDR3 region has the DNA TGTGCCAGCAGTGACCACACAGATACGCAGTATTTT.

V gene TRBV10-1 combines with J gene TRBJ2-5; 7 bases map to TRBD2. Germline V gene lookup returns CDR1 WNHNN and CDR2 SYGVQD (reference sequence). The CDR3 length is 14 residues. V lost 4 bases and J lost 5; bases outside the gene matches: 7. Here the CDR3 reads CASSGAGSPETQYF. The DNA for the CDR3 is TGCGCCAGCAGTGGAGCGGGGAGTCCTGAGACCCAGTACTTC.

V gene TRBV2 combines with J gene TRBJ2-3; weak D call: TRBD1 (6 bases). CDR3 length: 15 amino acids. The V and J ends lost 4 bases and 6 bases respectively, with 17 bases between them. Germline lookup yields CDR1 SNHLY and CDR2 FYNNEI. CDR3 region: CASSGGAIQGDTQYF. The CDR3 DNA sequence: TGTGCCAGCAGTGGAGGAGCTATCCAGGGGGATACGCAGTATTTT. Together with reference TRBV2 and TRBJ2-3, the CDR3 gives the full variable domain: EPEVTQTPSHQVTQMGQEVILRCVPISNHLYFYWYRQILGQKVEFLVSFYNNEISEKSEIFDDQFSVERPDGSNFTLKIRSTKLEDSAMYFCASSGGAIQGDTQYFGPGTRLTVL.

This clone has just one count. The CDR3: CASISDRLGNEQFF. The DNA for the CDR3 is TGTGCCAGCATCTCTGACAGGCTAGGCAATGAGCAGTTCTTC. The chain uses TRBV27 and TRBJ2-1; a weak D match, TRBD1 (6 bases). Germline CDR1 is MNHEY and CDR2 is SMNVEV (reference sequence). This CDR3 spans 14 amino acids. Trimming cost V 7 bases and J 6 bases, with 16 bases left between them.

V is TRBV15 and J is TRBJ2-7; 10 positions match TRBD1. Unmatched junction bases numbered 9, after V lost 0 bases and J lost 7 bases. Per the germline V gene, CDR1 is LNHNV and CDR2 is YYDKDF (reference sequence). The CDR3 sequence is 16 residues long. The CDR3 here is CATSRDIRQGAQEQYF. The CDR3 DNA reads as TGTGCCACCAGCAGAGATATAAGACAGGGGGCACAAGAGCAGTACTTC.

This chain uses TRBV28 with TRBJ2-7; 9 positions agree with TRBD2. The CDR3 runs to 14 residues. Germline CDR1 MDHEN, CDR2 SYDVKM. The J segment lost 2 bases and the V segment lost 6 bases, leaving 5 bases of the junction unmatched. The DNA of the CDR3 is TGTGCCAGCAGCCGACTAGCGGACCCCTACGAGCAGTACTTC. Its protein is CASSRLADPYEQYF.

The V call is TRBV30, the J call TRBJ1-6, with 7 bases identical to TRBD1. From germline, CDR1 is GTSNPN and CDR2 SVGIG (reference sequence). The CDR3 extends over 15 amino acids. V lost 0 bases, J lost 6 bases, and 5 bases stayed unmatched. CDR3 sequence (DNA): TGTGCCTGGAGTGTACCACAGGGGTTTAATTCACCCCTCCACTTT. Translating gives CAWSVPQGFNSPLHF.

The gene calls are TRBV5-4 and TRBJ2-5; unclear D gene. Per germline, CDR1 SGHNT and CDR2 YYREEE (reference sequence). Trimming took off 0 bases at V and 0 bases at J, with 9 bases between the two ends. The CDR3 has 15 amino acids. CDR3 region: CASSLALGYQETQYF. As DNA, the CDR3 is TGTGCCAGCAGCTTGGCATTGGGGTACCAAGAGACCCAGTACTTC.

The genes are TRBV7-2 and TRBJ2-1; 9 bases align to TRBD2. The V gene end was trimmed by 4 bases and the J gene end by 2 bases; junction bases not matched to a gene: 0. The CDR3 has 14 amino acids. The germline V gene has CDR1 SGHTA and CDR2 FQGNSA. This chain's CDR3 is CASSSSGTYNEQFF. The CDR3 region has the DNA TGTGCCAGCAGCTCTAGCGGGACCTACAATGAGCAGTTCTTC.

The V and J genes are TRBV7-2 and TRBJ2-2; TRBD2 aligns across 11 bases. V shed 2 bases and J 2 bases; nucleotides not matched to a gene: 10. The CDR3 contains 19 residues. The germline gives CDR1 SGHTA, CDR2 FQGNSA. Here the CDR3 DNA reads TGTGCCAGCAGCTTAAGGCAACTACTAGCGGGAGTCAACACCGGGGAGCTGTTTTTT. This gives the protein CASSLRQLLAGVNTGELFF.

This chain uses TRBV11-1 with TRBJ2-5, with unresolved D. Deletions cut 1 base from V and 3 bases from J, with 6 bases between. Germline V gene sequence: CDR1 SGHAT, CDR2 FQDESV (reference sequence). This CDR3 spans 13 amino acids. The CDR3 coding sequence is TGTGCCAGCAGCTTAGGTCAGAAAGAGACCCAGTACTTC. It specifies CASSLGQKETQYF.

The J gene is TRBJ2-3, the V gene TRBV5-1; D is possibly TRBD1 (6 bases). V dropped 0 bases and J dropped 3 bases, with 11 bases sitting between them. CDR1 is SGHRS and CDR2 is YFSETQ in the germline V gene. There are 15 residues in the CDR3. The CDR3 DNA is TGCGCCAGCAGCTTGGTGTCTAGGGGGACAGATACGCAGTATTTT. This codes for CASSLVSRGTDTQYF. The whole variable domain, remainder taken from reference TRBV5-1 and TRBJ2-3, is KAGVTQTPRYLIKTRGQQVTLSCSPISGHRSVSWYQQTPGQGLQFLFEYFSETQRNKGNFPGRFSGRQFSNSRSEMNVSTLELGDSALYLCASSLVSRGTDTQYFGPGTRLTVL.

The V call is TRBV28, the J call TRBJ2-2, with 10 bases aligning to TRBD1. Trimming cost V 5 bases and J 5 bases; bases outside gene matches: 8. CDR3 size: 16 residues. Germline V gene data show CDR1 as MDHEN and CDR2 as SYDVKM. The CDR3 DNA reads TGTGCCAGCAGTCATGGGGGACAGGGGTTAACCGGGGAGCTGTTTTTT. This translates into CASSHGGQGLTGELFF.

This CDR3 reads CASSPTDGGELFF. In DNA, the CDR3 is TGTGCCAGCTCACCCACCGACGGGGGGGAGCTGTTTTTT. The chain has TRBV18 and TRBJ2-2; unclear D gene. CDR1 and CDR2 from the germline V gene are KGHSH and LQKENI. CDR3 length: 13 amino acids. The V gene lost 3 bases and the J gene lost 8 bases, with 10 bases spanning the gap.

Only one count was recorded for this clone. V and J are TRBV11-3 and TRBJ2-7; no firm D call. Germline values: CDR1 SGHNT, CDR2 YENEEA. CDR3 length equals 13 residues. Trimming removed 2 bases at V and 3 bases at J, with 8 bases between. DNA of the CDR3: TGTGCCAGCAGCTTAAGACGGAGCTACGAGCAGTACTTC. Residues: CASSLRRSYEQYF.

CDR3 sequence (DNA): TGTGCCAGCAGCACGAGCGACCCAGGGGGGGGCTTGGTGACCCAGTACTTC. Its translation is CASSTSDPGGGLVTQYF. The chain has TRBV28 and TRBJ2-5; D may be TRBD1 or TRBD2 (7 bases each). Germline-derived CDR1 and CDR2 are MDHEN and SYDVKM. The CDR3 covers 17 residues. Trimming removed 6 bases from V and 7 bases from J, with 27 bases in between.

The CDR3 spells CASSSPTGNNQPQHF. CDR3 nucleotides: TGTGCCAGCAGTAGCCCGACAGGGAACAATCAGCCCCAGCATTTT. The chain recombines TRBV6-6 with TRBJ1-5; 7 positions match TRBD1. The CDR3 has 15 amino acids. V lost 5 bases, J lost 3 bases, and 7 bases stayed unmatched. Germline V CDR1 and CDR2: MNHNY, SVGAGI (reference sequence).

V and J are TRBV19 and TRBJ2-7; D is unclear. The germline gives CDR1 LNHDA, CDR2 SQIVND (reference sequence). Trimming shortened V by 2 bases and J by 4 bases, and 15 bases separated the two germline ends. The CDR3 runs 15 residues. CDR3 sequence (DNA): TGTGCCAGTAGTATATCCCCGGTGACTCCGTACGAGCAGTACTTC. It encodes CASSISPVTPYEQYF. Looking up the rest from reference TRBV19 and TRBJ2-7 gives the full variable domain: DGGITQSPKYLFRKEGQNVTLSCEQNLNHDAMYWYRQDPGQGLRLIYYSQIVNDFQKGDIAEGYSVSREKKESFPLTVTSAQKNPTAFYLCASSISPVTPYEQYFGPGTRLTVT.

The rearrangement links TRBV27 to TRBJ1-3, with 7 bases aligning to TRBD1. The CDR3 is made up of 16 amino acids. Germline-derived CDR1 and CDR2 are MNHEY and SMNVEV (reference sequence). V was pared by 4 bases and J by 0 bases, with 6 bases of the junction left unmatched. The CDR3 sequence is CASSSQGESSGNTIYF. CDR3 DNA sequence: TGTGCCAGCAGTTCCCAGGGGGAAAGCTCTGGAAACACCATATATTTT.